The present T cell receptor (beta chain) was sequenced within a study of technical replicates of blood from a few donors. Assay used: immunoSEQ multiplex PCR; TCRdb lists only in-frame clones, some missing. The sample records 65,000 to 90,000 clones, around 92% being singletons. With V trimmed by 1 base and J by 3 bases, 2 bases remained unmatched. Germline lookup yields CDR1 LNHNV and CDR2 YYDKDF (reference sequence). This CDR3 is 14 amino acids long. This TCR was recovered from a human donor in good health. The chain carries TRBV15 and TRBJ2-7; 8 bases line up with TRBD2. Sample: T cells isolated from PBMCs. As DNA, the CDR3 is TGTGCCACCAGCAGAGTGGCGGGGGGCTACGAGCAGTACTTC. This gives the protein CATSRVAGGYEQYF.